This note documents a single T cell receptor beta chain sequence. Its antigen is unknown. These data are taken from a study of shared clonotypes between healthy human individuals. General study findings and limits: The sampled material consisted only of blood, and tissue repertoires are likely to differ.

This table comes from immunoSEQ multiplex PCR, and its TCRdb copy is limited to in-frame clones, with some not included. The top ten clones hold over 0.12% of a sample with 2,500,000 or so clones, approximately 92% of them seen once. A CD45RA+ naive subset and a CD45RA-negative memory subset were split from CD4+ cells. This TCR was recovered from a man aged 18 to 35 in good health. Sequenced material: naive CD4+ T cells sorted from blood. Subset indicated: CD45RA+ positively selected.

The CDR3 protein is CASSLKPWPSTDTQYF. CDR3 coding DNA: TGTGCCAGCAGCTTGAAGCCCTGGCCGAGCACAGATACGCAGTATTTT. V is TRBV11-3 and J is TRBJ2-3, with D unclear. V dropped 3 bases and J dropped 0 bases, with 13 bases sitting between them. The CDR3 runs to 16 residues. The germline CDR1 and CDR2 sequences are SGHNT and YENEEA.